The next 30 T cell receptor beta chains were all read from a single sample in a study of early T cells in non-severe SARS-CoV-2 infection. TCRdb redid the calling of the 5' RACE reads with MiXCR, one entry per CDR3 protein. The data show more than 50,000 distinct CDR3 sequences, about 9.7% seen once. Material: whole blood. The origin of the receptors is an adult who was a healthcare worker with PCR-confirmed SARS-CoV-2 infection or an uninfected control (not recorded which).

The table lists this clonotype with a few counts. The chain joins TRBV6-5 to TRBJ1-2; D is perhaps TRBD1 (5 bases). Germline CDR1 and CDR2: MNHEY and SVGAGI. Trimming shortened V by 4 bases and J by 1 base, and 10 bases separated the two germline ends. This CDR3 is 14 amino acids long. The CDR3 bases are TGTGCCAGCAGTTCCCTAGACAGTAACTATGGCTACACCTTC. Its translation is CASSSLDSNYGYTF.

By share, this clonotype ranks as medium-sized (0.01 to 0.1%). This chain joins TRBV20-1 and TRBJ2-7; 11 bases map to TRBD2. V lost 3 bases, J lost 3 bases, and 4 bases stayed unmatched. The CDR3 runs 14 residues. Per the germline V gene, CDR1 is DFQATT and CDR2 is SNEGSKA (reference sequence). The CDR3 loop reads CSARPTSGVYEQYF. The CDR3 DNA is TGCAGTGCTAGGCCGACTAGCGGGGTCTACGAGCAGTACTTC.

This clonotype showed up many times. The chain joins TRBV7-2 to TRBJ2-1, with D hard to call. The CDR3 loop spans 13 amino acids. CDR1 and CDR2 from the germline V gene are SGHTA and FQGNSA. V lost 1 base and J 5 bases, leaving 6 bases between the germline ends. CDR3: CASSLEGDNEQFF. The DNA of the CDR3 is TGTGCCAGCAGCTTAGAGGGCGACAATGAGCAGTTCTTC.

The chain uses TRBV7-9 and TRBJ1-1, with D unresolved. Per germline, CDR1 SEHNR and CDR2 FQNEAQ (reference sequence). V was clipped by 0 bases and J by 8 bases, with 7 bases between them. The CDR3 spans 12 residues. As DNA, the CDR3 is TGTGCCAGCAGCTTAGCACATGGGGAAGCTTTCTTT. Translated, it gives CASSLAHGEAFF.

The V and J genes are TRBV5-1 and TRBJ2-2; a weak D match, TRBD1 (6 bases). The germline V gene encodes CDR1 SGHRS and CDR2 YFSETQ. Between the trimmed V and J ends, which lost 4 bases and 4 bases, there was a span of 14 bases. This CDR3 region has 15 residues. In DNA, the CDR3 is TGCGCCAGCAGCCCAGAGGGGGTTGGCACCGGGGAGCTGTTTTTT. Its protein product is CASSPEGVGTGELFF.

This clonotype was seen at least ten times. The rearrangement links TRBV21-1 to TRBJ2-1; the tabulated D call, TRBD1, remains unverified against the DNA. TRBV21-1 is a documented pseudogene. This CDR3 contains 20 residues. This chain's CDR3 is CASSTKRRDKPPVWYNEQFF. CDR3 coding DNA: TGTGCCAGCAGCACAAAAAGACGGGACAAACCCCCCGTGTGGTACAATGAGCAGTTCTTC.

The CDR3 spells CASSTIRQGSGPNEKLFF. The CDR3 bases are TGTGCCAGCAGCACGATACGACAGGGTAGTGGCCCTAATGAAAAACTGTTTTTT. This chain uses TRBV7-9 with TRBJ1-4; TRBD1 agrees at 7 bases. Germline loops: CDR1 SEHNR, CDR2 FQNEAQ (reference sequence). Trimming cost V 5 bases and J 3 bases; bases outside gene matches: 15. The CDR3 has 18 residues.

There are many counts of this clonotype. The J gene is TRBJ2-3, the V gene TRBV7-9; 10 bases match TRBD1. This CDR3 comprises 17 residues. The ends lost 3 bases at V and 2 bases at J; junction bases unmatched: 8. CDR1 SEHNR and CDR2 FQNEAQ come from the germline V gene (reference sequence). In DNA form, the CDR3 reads TGTGCCAGCAGCTTCGGGACAGGGGTCTCCTTCACAGATACGCAGTATTTT. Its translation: CASSFGTGVSFTDTQYF.

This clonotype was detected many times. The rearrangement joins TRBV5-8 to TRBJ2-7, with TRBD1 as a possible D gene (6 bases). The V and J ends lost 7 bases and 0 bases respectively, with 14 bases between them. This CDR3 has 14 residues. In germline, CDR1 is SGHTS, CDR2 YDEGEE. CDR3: CASSRGFSSYEQYF. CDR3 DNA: TGTGCCAGCTCTAGGGGGTTCAGCTCCTACGAGCAGTACTTC. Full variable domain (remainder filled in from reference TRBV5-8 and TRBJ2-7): EAGVTQSPTHLIKTRGQQATLRCSPISGHTSVYWYQQALGLGLQFLLWYDEGEERNRGNFPPRFSGRQFPNYSSELNVNALELEDSALYLCASSRGFSSYEQYFGPGTRLTVT.

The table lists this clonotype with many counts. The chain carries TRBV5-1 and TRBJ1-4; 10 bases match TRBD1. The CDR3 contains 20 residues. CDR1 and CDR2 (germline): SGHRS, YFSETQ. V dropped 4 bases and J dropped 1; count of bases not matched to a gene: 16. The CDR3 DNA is TGCGCCAGCAGCAGCATGACAGGGGGCTCCGATTTTGGAACTAATGAAAAACTGTTTTTT. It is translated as CASSSMTGGSDFGTNEKLFF.

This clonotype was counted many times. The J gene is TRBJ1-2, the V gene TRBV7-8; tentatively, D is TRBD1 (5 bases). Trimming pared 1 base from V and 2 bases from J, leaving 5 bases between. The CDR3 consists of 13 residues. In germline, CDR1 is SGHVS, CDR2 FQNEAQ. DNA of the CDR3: TGTGCCAGCAGCTTAGAGGGGAACTATGGCTACACCTTC. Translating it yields CASSLEGNYGYTF. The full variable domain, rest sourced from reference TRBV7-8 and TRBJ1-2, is GAGVSQSPRYKVAKRGQDVALRCDPISGHVSLFWYQQALGQGPEFLTYFQNEAQLDKSGLPSDRFFAERPEGSVSTLKIQRTQQEDSAVYLCASSLEGNYGYTFGSGTRLTVV.

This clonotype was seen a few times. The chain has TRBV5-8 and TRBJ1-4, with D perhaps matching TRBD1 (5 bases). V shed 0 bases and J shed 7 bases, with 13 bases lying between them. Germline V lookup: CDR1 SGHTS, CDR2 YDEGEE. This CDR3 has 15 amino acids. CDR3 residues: CASSLDAGRVEKLFF. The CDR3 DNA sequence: TGTGCCAGCAGCTTGGATGCGGGGCGGGTTGAAAAACTGTTTTTT.

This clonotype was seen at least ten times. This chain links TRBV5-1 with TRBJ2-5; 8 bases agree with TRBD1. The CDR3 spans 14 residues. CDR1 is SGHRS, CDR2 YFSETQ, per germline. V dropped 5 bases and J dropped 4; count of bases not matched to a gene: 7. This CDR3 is CASRPLTGGETQYF. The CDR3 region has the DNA TGCGCCAGCAGACCCCTTACAGGGGGAGAGACCCAGTACTTC.

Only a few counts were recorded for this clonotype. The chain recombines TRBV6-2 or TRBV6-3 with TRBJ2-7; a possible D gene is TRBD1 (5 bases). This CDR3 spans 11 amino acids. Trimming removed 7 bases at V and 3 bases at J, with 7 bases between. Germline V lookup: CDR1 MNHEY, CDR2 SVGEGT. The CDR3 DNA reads TGTGCCAGCAAGGGGTTCTACGAGCAGTACTTC. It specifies CASKGFYEQYF.

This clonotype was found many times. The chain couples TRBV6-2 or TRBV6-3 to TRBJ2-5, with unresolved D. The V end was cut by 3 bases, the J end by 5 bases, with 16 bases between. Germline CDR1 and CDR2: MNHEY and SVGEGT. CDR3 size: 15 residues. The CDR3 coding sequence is TGTGCCAGCAGTTATCTATCAGAGATGCGGGAGACCCAGTACTTC. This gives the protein CASSYLSEMRETQYF.

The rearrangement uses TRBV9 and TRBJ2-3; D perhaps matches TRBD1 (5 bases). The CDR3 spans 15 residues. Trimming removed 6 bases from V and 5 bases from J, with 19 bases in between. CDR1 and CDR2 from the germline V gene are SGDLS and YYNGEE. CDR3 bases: TGTGCCAGCACGCCTTCGGCAGGGCGAGGAGATACGCAGTATTTT. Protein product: CASTPSAGRGDTQYF.

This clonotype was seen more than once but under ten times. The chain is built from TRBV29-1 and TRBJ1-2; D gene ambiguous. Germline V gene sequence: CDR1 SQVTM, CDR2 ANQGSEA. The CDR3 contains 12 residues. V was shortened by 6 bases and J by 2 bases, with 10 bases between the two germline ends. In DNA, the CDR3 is TGCAGCGTGCGCCGGGAGAACTATGGCTACACCTTC. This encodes CSVRRENYGYTF.

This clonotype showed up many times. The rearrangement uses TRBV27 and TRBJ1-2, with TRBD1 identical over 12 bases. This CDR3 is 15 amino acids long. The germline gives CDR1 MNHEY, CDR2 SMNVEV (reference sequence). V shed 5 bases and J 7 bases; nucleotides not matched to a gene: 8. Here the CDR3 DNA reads TGTGCCAGCAGTCCTCAAGGGACAGGGGGCCTTGGCTACACCTTC. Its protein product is CASSPQGTGGLGYTF.

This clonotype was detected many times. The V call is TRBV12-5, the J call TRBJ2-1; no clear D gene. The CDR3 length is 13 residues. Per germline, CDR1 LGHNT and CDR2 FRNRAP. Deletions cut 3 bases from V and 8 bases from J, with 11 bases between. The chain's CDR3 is CASGLSEFYEQFF. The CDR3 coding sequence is TGTGCTAGTGGTTTATCGGAGTTCTATGAGCAGTTCTTC.

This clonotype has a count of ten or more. The CDR3 spells CASGIQGNTEAFF. In DNA form, the CDR3 reads TGTGCCAGCGGAATACAGGGGAACACTGAAGCTTTCTTT. The chain employs TRBV9 and TRBJ1-1, with D possibly TRBD1 on 6 matching bases. The V gene lost 7 bases and the J gene lost 1 base, with 11 bases spanning the gap. CDR3 length: 13 amino acids. Per the germline V gene, CDR1 is SGDLS and CDR2 is YYNGEE.

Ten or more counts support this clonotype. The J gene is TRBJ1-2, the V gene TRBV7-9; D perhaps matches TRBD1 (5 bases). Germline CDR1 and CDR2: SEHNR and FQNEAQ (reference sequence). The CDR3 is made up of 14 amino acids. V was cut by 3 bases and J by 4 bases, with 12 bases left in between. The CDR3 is CASSFPSGGYGYTF. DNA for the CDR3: TGTGCCAGCAGCTTTCCCAGTGGGGGCTATGGCTACACCTTC.

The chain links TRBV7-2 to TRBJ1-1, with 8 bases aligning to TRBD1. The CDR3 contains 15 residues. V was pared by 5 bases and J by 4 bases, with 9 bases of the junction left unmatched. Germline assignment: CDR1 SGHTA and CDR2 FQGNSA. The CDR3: CASSISGGRGTEAFF. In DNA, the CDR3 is TGTGCCAGCAGCATATCAGGGGGCAGGGGCACTGAAGCTTTCTTT. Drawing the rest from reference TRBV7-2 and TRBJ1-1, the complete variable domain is GAGVSQSPSNKVTEKGKDVELRCDPISGHTALYWYRQSLGQGLEFLIYFQGNSAPDKSGLPSDRFSAERTGGSVSTLTIQRTQQEDSAVYLCASSISGGRGTEAFFGQGTRLTVV.

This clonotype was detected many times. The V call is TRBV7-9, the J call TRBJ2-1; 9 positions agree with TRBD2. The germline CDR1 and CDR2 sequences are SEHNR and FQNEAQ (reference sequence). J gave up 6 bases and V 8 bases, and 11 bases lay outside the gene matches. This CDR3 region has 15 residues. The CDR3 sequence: CASQSRLAVTNEQFF. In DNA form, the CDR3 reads TGTGCCAGCCAAAGCCGACTAGCGGTAACCAATGAGCAGTTCTTC. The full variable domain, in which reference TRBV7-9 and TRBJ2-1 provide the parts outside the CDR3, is DTGVSQNPRHKITKRGQNVTFRCDPISEHNRLYWYRQTLGQGPEFLTYFQNEAQLEKSRLLSDRFSAERPKGSFSTLEIQRTEQGDSAMYLCASQSRLAVTNEQFFGPGTRLTVL.

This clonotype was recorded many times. CDR3 protein: CASSFGLAGVVEQYF. CDR3 coding DNA: TGTGCCAGCAGTTTCGGGCTAGCGGGGGTAGTCGAGCAGTACTTC. This chain links TRBV12-3 or TRBV12-4 with TRBJ2-7; 10 nucleotides agree with TRBD2. Trimming took 3 bases from V and 6 from J; bases not matched to a gene: 8. This CDR3 has 15 amino acids.

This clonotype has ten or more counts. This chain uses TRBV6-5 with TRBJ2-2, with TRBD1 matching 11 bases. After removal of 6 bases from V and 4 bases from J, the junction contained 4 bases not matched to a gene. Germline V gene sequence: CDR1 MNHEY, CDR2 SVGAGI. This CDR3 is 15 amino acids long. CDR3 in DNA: TGTGCCAGCAGAACCGGGACAGGGGGCACCGGGGAGCTGTTTTTT. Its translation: CASRTGTGGTGELFF.

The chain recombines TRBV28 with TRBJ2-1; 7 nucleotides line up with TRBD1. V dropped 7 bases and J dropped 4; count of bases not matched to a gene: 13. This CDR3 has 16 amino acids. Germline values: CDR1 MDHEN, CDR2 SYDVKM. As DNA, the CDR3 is TGTGCCAGCATTCCGATCCGGGACAGAGATTACAATGAGCAGTTCTTC. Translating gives CASIPIRDRDYNEQFF.

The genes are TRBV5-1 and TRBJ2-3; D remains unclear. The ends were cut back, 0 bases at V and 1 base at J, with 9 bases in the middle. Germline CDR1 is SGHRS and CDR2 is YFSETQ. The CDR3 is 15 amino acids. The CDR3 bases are TGCGCCAGCAGCTTGGACGATCGTGGCACAGATACGCAGTATTTT. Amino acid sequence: CASSLDDRGTDTQYF.

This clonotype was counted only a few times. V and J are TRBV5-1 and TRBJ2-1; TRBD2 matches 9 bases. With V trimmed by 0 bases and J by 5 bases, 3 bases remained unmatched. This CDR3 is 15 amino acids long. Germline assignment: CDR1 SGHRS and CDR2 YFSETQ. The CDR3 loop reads CASSLVAGGDNEQFF. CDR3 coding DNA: TGCGCCAGCAGCTTGGTGGCGGGAGGGGACAATGAGCAGTTCTTC. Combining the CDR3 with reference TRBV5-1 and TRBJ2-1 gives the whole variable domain KAGVTQTPRYLIKTRGQQVTLSCSPISGHRSVSWYQQTPGQGLQFLFEYFSETQRNKGNFPGRFSGRQFSNSRSEMNVSTLELGDSALYLCASSLVAGGDNEQFFGPGTRLTVL.

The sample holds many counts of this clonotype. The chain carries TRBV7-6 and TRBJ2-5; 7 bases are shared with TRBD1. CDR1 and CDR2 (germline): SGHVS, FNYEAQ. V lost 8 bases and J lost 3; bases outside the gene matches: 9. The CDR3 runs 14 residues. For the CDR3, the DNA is TGTGCCAGCCTGGTGGTAGGGGGCGAAGAGACCCAGTACTTC. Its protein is CASLVVGGEETQYF.

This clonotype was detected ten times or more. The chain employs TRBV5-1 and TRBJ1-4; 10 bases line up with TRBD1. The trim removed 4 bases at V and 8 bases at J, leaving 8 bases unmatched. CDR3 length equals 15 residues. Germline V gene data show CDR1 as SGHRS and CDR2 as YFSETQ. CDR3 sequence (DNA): TGCGCCAGCAGCCTGGGGACAGGGGAAGGGGAAAAACTGTTTTTT. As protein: CASSLGTGEGEKLFF.